This T cell receptor beta chain derives from a study of Ad26.COV2.S vaccination and SARS-CoV-2 variants. Study as a whole: In the study, Ad26.COV2.S was injected intramuscularly once, or twice 56 days apart.

V lost 0 bases to trimming and J lost 1 base, with 6 bases between them. CDR3 length: 14 amino acids. Germline CDR1 reads ENHRY; CDR2 reads SYGVKD. Some clones are missing from TCRdb's copy, which holds only in-frame ones; the method was immunoSEQ multiplex PCR. The sample has hundreds of thousands of clones, around 93% seen once. Treatment in this sample: roughly 19 received Ad26.COV2.S at low or high dose, single or two shots; about 5 received placebo; per-sample allocation not given. Repertoires come from day 63 after the first vaccine or placebo injection. Donor was an adult aged 18-55 years in Boston. As its vector, the vaccine had Ad26, which expressed Wuhan-strain SARS-CoV-2 spike.

The clonotype comes from a person between 18 and 65 years old who received the Ad26.COV2.S COVID-19 vaccine or a placebo. The sequencing here drew on peripheral blood, taken in a trial of Ad26.COV2.S vaccine versus placebo. V is TRBV10-3 and J is TRBJ2-5; TRBD1 is a possible D gene (5 bases). The CDR3 spells CAISESRGQETQYF. The CDR3, as DNA: TGTGCCATCAGTGAGTCAAGGGGCCAAGAGACCCAGTACTTC.